A single TCR beta chain is shown here with its context. Its target is unknown. The sample originates from a study of Ad26.COV2.S vaccination and SARS-CoV-2 variants. Study-wide background: Donor was one of the participants in the Ad26.COV2.S arm of the COV1001 trial. The authors gave Ad26.COV2.S intramuscularly, either once or twice 56 days apart.

The repertoire was sequenced with immunoSEQ multiplex PCR; TCRdb's copy has only in-frame clones and lacks some. The sample shows some 450,000 clones, around 91% of them seen only once. The V gene lost 1 base and the J gene lost 6 bases, with 13 bases spanning the gap. Germline assignment: CDR1 MDHEN and CDR2 SYDVKM. The CDR3 length is 14 residues. The treatment denotes: about 20 received Ad26.COV2.S at low or high dose, single or two shots; 5 received placebo; per-sample allocation not given. Sampling was performed 63 days after the first vaccine or placebo injection. Overall study findings and caveats: Those who received vaccine or placebo ended up with similar non-spike TCR breadth. TCR breadth and depth analyses may have underestimated total T cell responses.

This specimen consisted of peripheral blood, obtained in a trial of Ad26.COV2.S vaccine versus placebo. The genes are TRBV28 and TRBJ2-7; perhaps D is TRBD1 or TRBD2 (5 bases each). The receptor's source is a person aged 18-60 years who received the Ad26.COV2.S COVID-19 vaccine or a placebo. The CDR3 DNA reads TGTGCCAGCAGTTTATTAGAGGGGATCTTCGAGCAGTACTTC. Translated: CASSLLEGIFEQYF.